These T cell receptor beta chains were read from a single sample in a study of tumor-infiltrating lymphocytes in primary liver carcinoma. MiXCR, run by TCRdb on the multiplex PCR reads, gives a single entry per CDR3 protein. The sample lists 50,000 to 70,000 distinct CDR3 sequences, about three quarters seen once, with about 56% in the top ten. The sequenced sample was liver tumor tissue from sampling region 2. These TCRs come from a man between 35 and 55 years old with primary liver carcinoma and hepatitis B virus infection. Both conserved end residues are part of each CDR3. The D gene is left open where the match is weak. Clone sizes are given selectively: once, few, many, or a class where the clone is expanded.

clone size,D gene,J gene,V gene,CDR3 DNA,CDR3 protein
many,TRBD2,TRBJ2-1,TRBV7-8,TGTGCCAGCAGCTTAGGGGGACTAGCTTACTCCTACAATGAGCAGTTCTTC,CASSLGGLAYSYNEQFF
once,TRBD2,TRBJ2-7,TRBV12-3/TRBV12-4,TGTGCCAGCAGACAGGGGGGGGCTAGCGGGAGCGAGCAGTACTTC,CASRQGGASGSEQYF
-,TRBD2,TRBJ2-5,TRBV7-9,TGTGCCAGCAGCTCAGCGGGGACTAGCGGAGGGTACCAAGAGACACAGTACTTC,CASSSAGTSGGYQETQYF
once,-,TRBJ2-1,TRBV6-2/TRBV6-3,TGTGCCAGCAAAATGGCATACCAGAGGGATGAGCAGTTCTTC,CASKMAYQRDEQFF
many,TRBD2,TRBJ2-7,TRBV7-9,TGTGCCAGCAGCTTTCTAGCGGGAGCCCCCGAGCAGTACTTC,CASSFLAGAPEQYF
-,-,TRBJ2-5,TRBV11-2,TGTGCCAACAGCCAAACTCCTGGCGCGGGGAGAGAGACCCTGTACTTC,CANSQTPGAGRETLYF
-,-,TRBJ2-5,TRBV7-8,TGTGCCAGCATCTTAAGAGGTTGGGACACTCAAGAGACCCAGTACTTC,CASILRGWDTQETQYF
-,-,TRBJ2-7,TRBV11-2,TGTGCCAGCAGCTTAGATCGACAAGCCTACGAGCAGTACTTC,CASSLDRQAYEQYF
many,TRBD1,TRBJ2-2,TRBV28,TGTGCCACCTTGAAGCCACCGGGACAGGGCAGGGCCGGGGAGCTGTTTTTT,CATLKPPGQGRAGELFF
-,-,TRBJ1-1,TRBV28,TGTGCCAGCAGTTTAGCGGGGTTGAGCACTAAAGCTTTCTTC,CASSLAGLSTKAFF
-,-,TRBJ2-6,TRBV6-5,TGTGCCAGCAGTCACTCTCAGGGTTTATCTGGGGCCTACGTCCTGACTTTC,CASSHSQGLSGAYVLTF
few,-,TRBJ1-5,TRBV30,TGTGCCTGGAGTTATGGGGAAAATCAGCCCCAGCATTTT,CAWSYGENQPQHF
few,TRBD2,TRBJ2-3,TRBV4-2,TGTGCCAGCAGCCAAGCAGGCATCGGGGGGGAGGGCACAGATACGCAGTATTTT,CASSQAGIGGEGTDTQYF
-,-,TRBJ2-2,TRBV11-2,TGTGTCAGCAGCTCCAGACAGACTTCGAACACCGGGGAGCTGTTTTTT,CVSSSRQTSNTGELFF
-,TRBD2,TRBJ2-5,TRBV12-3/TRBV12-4,TGTGCCAGCAGTTCCAGGACTAGCGGGAAGTCACAGTACTTC,CASSSRTSGKSQYF
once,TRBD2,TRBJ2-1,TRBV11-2,TGTGCCGGCGGCTTAGAGATCCTAGCGGGAATGAATGAGCAGTTCTTC,CAGGLEILAGMNEQFF
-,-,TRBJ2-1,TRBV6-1,TGTGATAGCCGTCCCCCCGGGCTAGCAGCCTACAATGAGCAGTTCTTC,CDSRPPGLAAYNEQFF
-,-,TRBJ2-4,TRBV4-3,TGCGCCAACAGCCAGGCAGGGGACAAAAACATTCAGTACTTC,CANSQAGDKNIQYF
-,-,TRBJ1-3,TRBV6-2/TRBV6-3,TGTGCCTGCAGTCACTCGGGATCGTGGTCGGACACCATATATTTT,CACSHSGSWSDTIYF
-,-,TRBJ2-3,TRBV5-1,TGCGCGAGCACCTTGGCACTGGGCACAGGTACGCAGTATTTT,CASTLALGTGTQYF
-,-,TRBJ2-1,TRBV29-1,TGCAACGTTGAATGGGCGAAGACATGGCTCTTC,CNVEWAKTWLF
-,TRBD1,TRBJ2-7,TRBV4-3,TGCGCCATCAGCCAAGGGGCCGGGACAGAGGGCTACGAGCAGTACTTC,CAISQGAGTEGYEQYF
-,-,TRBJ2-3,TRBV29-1,TGCAGTGTATGGACAGATACGCAGTATTTT,CSVWTDTQYF
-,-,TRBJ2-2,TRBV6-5,TGTACCAGCAGTTACTCCAGTATTGCCAGGGAGCTGTTTTTT,CTSSYSSIARELFF
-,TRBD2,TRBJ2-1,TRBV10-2,TGCGCCAGCATCCCGGGACTACCTAGGGAGCAGTTCTTC,CASIPGLPREQFF
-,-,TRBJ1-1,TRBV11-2,TGTCCCAGCAGCTTAGTTCGTGGCACTGAAGCTTTCTTT,CPSSLVRGTEAFF
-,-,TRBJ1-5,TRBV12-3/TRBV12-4,TGTGCCGGCAGTTCTGGACAAGGAAGCAATCAGCCCCAGCATTTT,CAGSSGQGSNQPQHF
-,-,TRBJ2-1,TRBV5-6,TGTGTCAGCAGCTTAGGGGGGCTAGAGACCCAGTGCTTC,CVSSLGGLETQCF
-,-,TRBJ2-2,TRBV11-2,TGTATCAGCAGCTTTGCGGGATCGAACACCGAGGAGCTGTTTTTT,CISSFAGSNTEELFF
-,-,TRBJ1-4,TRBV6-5,TGTGCCAGCAGTCCAAACCCAACTAATAAAAGACTGTTTTTT,CASSPNPTNKRLFF
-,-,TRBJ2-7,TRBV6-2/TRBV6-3,TGTGCCGGGTCGACGGGTTACGAGCAGTACTTC,CAGSTGYEQYF
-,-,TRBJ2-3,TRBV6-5,TGTGCCAGTAGTTACACGGGAGTCGCAGATACGCAGTATTTT,CASSYTGVADTQYF
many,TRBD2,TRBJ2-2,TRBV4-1,TGCGCCAGCAGCCAAGACAGCGGGGGGGCGTGGTACACCGGGGAGCTGTTTTTT,CASSQDSGGAWYTGELFF
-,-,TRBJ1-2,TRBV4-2,TGTGCAAGCAGCCAAGATATGGGCAGGGGTGATGTCTACACCTTC,CASSQDMGRGDVYTF
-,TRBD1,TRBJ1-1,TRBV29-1,TGCAGCAGGTCAGGGGGCTGGGGAATGAACACTGAGGCTTTCTTT,CSRSGGWGMNTEAFF
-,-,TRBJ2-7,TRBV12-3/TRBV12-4,TGTGCCAGCAGTTCGGTGGCAAGGGGCTACGAACAGTACTTC,CASSSVARGYEQYF
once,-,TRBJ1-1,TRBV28,TGTGTCAGCAAAGCAGGGAGGGGCACTGAACCTTTCTTT,CVSKAGRGTEPFF
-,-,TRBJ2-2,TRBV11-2,TGTGTCAGCAGCCTAGCAATAGGAGGGACGAACACCGGGGAGCTGTTTTTT,CVSSLAIGGTNTGELFF
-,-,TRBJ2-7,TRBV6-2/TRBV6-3,TGTACCAGCAGAGGGACTTCCAGCTCCTATGAACAGTACTTC,CTSRGTSSSYEQYF
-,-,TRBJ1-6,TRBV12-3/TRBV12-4,TGTGCCAGCAGTGCAGACAGACAATATTCACCCCTCCACTTT,CASSADRQYSPLHF
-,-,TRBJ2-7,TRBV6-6,TGTGCCAGCATCGGGTACAGCGATTACTCCTACGAGCAGTACTTC,CASIGYSDYSYEQYF
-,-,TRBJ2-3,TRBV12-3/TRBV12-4,TGTGCCAGCAATTTAGCCCCGGCGGGGCCCGGGGCAGAAACGCAGTATTTT,CASNLAPAGPGAETQYF
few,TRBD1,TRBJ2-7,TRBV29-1,TGTAGCGCCTACAGGGGGCAGTACTTC,CSAYRGQYF
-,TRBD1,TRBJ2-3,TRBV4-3,TGCGCCAGCAGCCGCCGACAGGGGGGGACTGATAGGCAGTATTTT,CASSRRQGGTDRQYF
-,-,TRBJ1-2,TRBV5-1,TGCGCCAGCAGCGACGACTCGGGGGACTACACCTTC,CASSDDSGDYTF